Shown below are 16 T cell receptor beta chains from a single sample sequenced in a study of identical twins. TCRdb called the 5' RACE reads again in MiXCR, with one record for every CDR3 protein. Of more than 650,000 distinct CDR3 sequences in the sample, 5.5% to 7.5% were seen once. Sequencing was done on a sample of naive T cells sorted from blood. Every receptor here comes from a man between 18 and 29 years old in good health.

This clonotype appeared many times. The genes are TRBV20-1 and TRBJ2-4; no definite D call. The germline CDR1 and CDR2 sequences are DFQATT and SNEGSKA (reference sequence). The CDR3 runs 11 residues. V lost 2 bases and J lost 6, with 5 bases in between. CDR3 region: CSARLGNIQYF. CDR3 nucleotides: TGCAGTGCTAGACTAGGAAACATTCAGTACTTC.

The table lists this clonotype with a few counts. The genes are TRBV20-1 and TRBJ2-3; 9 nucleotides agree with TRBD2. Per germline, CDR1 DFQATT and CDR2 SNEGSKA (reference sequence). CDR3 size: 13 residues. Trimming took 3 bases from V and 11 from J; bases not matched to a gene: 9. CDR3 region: CSASMVAGAVQYF. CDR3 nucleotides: TGCAGTGCTAGTATGGTAGCGGGAGCAGTGCAGTATTTT.

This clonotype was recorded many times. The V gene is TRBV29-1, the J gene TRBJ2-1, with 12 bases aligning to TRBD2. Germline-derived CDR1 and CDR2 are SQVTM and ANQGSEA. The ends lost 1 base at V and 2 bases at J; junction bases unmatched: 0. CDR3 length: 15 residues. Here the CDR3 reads CSVEGTSGTYNEQFF. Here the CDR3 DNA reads TGCAGCGTTGAAGGGACTAGCGGGACCTACAATGAGCAGTTCTTC.

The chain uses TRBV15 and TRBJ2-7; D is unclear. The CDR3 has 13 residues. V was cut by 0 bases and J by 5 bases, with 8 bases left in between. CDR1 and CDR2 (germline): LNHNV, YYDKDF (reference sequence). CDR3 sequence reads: CATSRDRVDEQYV. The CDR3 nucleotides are TGTGCCACCAGCAGAGATCGGGTCGACGAGCAGTACGTC.

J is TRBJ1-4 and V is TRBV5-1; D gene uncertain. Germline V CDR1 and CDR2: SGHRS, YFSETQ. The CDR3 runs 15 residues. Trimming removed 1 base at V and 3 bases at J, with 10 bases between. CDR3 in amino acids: CASSLSRRANEKLFF. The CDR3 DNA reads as TGCGCCAGCAGCTTGAGTAGACGGGCTAATGAAAAACTGTTTTTT.

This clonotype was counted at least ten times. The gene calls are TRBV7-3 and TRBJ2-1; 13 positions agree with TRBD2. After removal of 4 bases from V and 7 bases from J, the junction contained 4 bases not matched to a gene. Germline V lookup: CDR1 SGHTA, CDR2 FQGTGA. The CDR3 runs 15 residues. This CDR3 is CASSSLAGGPNEQFF. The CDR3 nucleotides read TGTGCCAGCAGCTCACTAGCGGGAGGGCCTAATGAGCAGTTCTTC.

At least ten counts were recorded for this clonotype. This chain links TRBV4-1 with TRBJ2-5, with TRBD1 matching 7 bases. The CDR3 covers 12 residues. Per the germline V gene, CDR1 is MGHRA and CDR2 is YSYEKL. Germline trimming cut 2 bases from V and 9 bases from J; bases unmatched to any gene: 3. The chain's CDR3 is CASSQTGVSQYF. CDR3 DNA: TGCGCCAGCAGCCAAACAGGGGTCTCCCAGTACTTC.

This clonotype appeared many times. The CDR3 protein is CASSSSFGQFF. CDR3 nucleotides: TGTGCCAGCAGTTCTAGTTTCGGGCAGTTCTTC. The chain uses TRBV12-3 or TRBV12-4 and TRBJ2-1; no clear D gene. The V end lost 4 bases, the J end lost 12 bases, and 10 bases lay between the germline ends. This CDR3 has 11 residues.

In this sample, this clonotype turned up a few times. CDR3 DNA: TGTGCCAGCAGGGCCCTCCAGGCCACTGAAGCTTTCTTT. It encodes CASRALQATEAFF. The J gene is TRBJ1-1, the V gene TRBV12-3 or TRBV12-4; D gene ambiguous. The V gene lost 6 bases and the J gene lost 4 bases, with 12 bases spanning the gap. This CDR3 comprises 13 residues.

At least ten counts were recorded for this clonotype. In DNA, the CDR3 is TGTGCCAGCCGCCAGTTATCCGGGGAGCTGTTTTTT. Protein product: CASRQLSGELFF. The chain recombines TRBV25-1 with TRBJ2-2; D gene unclear. Germline values: CDR1 MGHDK, CDR2 SYGVNS. Trimming cost V 8 bases and J 6 bases, with 10 bases left between them. The CDR3 extends over 12 amino acids.

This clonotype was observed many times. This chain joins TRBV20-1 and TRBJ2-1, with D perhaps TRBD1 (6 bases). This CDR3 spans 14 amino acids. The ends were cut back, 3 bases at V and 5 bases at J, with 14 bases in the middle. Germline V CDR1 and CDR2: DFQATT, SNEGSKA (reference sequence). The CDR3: CSARGTHGNNEQFF. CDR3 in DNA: TGCAGTGCTAGGGGGACACACGGGAACAATGAGCAGTTCTTC.

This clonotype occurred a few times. The CDR3 loop is CASSFLGAETHGNEQFF. The CDR3 DNA reads as TGTGCCAGCAGCTTTTTGGGGGCCGAGACCCACGGTAATGAGCAGTTCTTC. The genes are TRBV5-5 and TRBJ2-1; weak D call: TRBD1 (6 bases). CDR1 and CDR2 (germline): SGHKS, YYEKEE (reference sequence). Trimming left V 2 bases short and J 7 bases short, with 22 bases between. There are 17 residues in the CDR3.

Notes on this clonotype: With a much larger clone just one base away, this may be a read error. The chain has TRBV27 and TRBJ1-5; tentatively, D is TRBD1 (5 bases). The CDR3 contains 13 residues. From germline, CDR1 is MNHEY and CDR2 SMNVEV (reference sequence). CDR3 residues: CASGDGIYQAQHF. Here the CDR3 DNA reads TGTGCCAGCGGGGACGGTATATATCAGGCCCAGCATTTT.

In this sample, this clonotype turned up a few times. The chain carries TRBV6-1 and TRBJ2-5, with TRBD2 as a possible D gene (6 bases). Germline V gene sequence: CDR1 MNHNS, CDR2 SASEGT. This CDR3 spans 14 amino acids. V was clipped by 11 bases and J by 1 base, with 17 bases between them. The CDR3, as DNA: TGTGCCGCGAATGAGGTGGGACTCCAAGAGACCCAGTACTTC. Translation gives CAANEVGLQETQYF.

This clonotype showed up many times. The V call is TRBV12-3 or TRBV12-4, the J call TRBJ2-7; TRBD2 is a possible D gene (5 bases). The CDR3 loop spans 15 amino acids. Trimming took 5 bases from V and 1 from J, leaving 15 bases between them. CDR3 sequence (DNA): TGTGCCAGCAGTCTCCGGGGTCGACAATCCTACGAGCAGTACGTC. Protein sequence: CASSLRGRQSYEQYV.

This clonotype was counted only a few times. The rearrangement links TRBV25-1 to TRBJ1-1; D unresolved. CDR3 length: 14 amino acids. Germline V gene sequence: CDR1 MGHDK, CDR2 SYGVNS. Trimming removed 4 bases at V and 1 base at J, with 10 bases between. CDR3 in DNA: TGTGCCAGCAGTGGACACTACGCGAACACTGAAGCTTTCTTT. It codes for CASSGHYANTEAFF.